There are a few counts of the clone carrying this TCR beta chain. Antigen unknown. The CDR3 is 12 residues long. CDR1 is ENHRY, CDR2 SYGVKD, per germline. V was trimmed by 6 bases and J by 6 bases, leaving 10 bases between them. Data came from immunoSEQ multiplex PCR; TCRdb stores just in-frame clones and leaves some out. The repertoire holds about 86,000 clones, with around 84% as singletons. The entry originates in a study of cytotoxic CD8 clonotypes in ibrutinib-treated CLL. Study-level background: Response samples were obtained once patients had received a median 12 months of treatment, range 6 to 36. Sequenced samples delivered averages of around 250,000 productive templates and around 94,000 productive rearrangements.

Study results and caveats: At progression, clonality fell back toward baseline after rising at ibrutinib response. The clonality rise at ibrutinib response reflected private clonotype expansion.

The sequenced sample was PBMCs, obtained before ibrutinib treatment. The source is a human donor with chronic lymphocytic leukemia. The gene calls are TRBV10-3 and TRBJ2-3, with D possibly matching TRBD1 (6 bases). The CDR3 is CAISPGVDTQYF. The CDR3 DNA reads as TGTGCCATCAGCCCAGGGGTCGATACGCAGTATTTT.